This TCR beta chain was observed in a study of blood T cells in healthy people across ages. General observations from the study: Both higher diversity and more naive CD4+ cells marked long-lived donors when set against aged donors. Strong correlation linked observed beta diversity and percent naive T cells.

The CDR3 covers 14 residues. V was trimmed by 0 bases and J by 2 bases, leaving 6 bases between them. CDR1 and CDR2 (germline): SGHTA, FQGTGA. Combining a sample-barcoded 5' primer with a J-beta primer mix, a second PCR ran for about 6 to 11 cycles. From each sample, at least 2.5 million paired-end reads containing CDR3 were obtained. Using its own MiXCR run on the 5' RACE reads, TCRdb lists one record per CDR3 protein. This sample yields around 900,000 distinct CDR3 sequences, of which roughly 51% are seen a single time; over 20% belongs to the top ten. This clonotype was observed a few times. The antigen is unknown.

Specimen: blood. V gene TRBV7-3 combines with J gene TRBJ2-3; no definite D call. The source is a woman aged 55-70 years in good health. CDR3 sequence: CASSLTPTTDTQYF. Here the CDR3 DNA reads TGTGCCAGCAGCTTAACCCCCACCACAGATACGCAGTATTTT.